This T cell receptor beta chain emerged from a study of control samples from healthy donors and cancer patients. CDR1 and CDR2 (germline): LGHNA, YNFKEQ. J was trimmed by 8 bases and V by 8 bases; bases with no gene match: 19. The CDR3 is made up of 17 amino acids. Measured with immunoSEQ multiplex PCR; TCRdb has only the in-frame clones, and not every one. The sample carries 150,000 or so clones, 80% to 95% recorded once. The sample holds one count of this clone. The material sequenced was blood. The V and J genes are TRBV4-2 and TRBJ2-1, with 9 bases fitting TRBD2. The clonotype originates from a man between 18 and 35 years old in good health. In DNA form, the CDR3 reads TGTGCCAGCGGCGCGTTGGGGCGGGGGGGGGTGGTGGATGAGCAGTTCTTC. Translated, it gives CASGALGRGGVVDEQFF.